What follows is one T cell receptor beta chain and its context. What it binds is unknown. This sample is part of a study of T cell responses to AZD1222 COVID-19 vaccine. Study-level points and caveats: The donor group comprised mostly white British people and more females; the analysis possibly underestimated clonal diversity.

Trimming removed 6 bases at V and 5 bases at J, with 25 bases between. Germline CDR1 reads ENHRY; CDR2 reads SYGVKD. The CDR3 consists of 17 residues. The data were produced by immunoSEQ multiplex PCR, yet TCRdb's version contains in-frame clones alone and is incomplete. The sample has tens of thousands of clones; around 90% are singletons. The sample here was peripheral blood, taken on day 0 of AZD1222 vaccination. The V and J genes are TRBV10-3 and TRBJ1-2; D is unclear. The clonotype comes from an adult in good health. As DNA, the CDR3 is TGTGCCATCAGCTCAGCCGCAACCGGATCTATTCTTTATGGCTACACCTTC. Translating it yields CAISSAATGSILYGYTF.